These T cell receptor beta chains were read from a single sample in a study of patients and donors after allogeneic stem cell transplantation. TCRdb re-derived calls from the RT-PCR reads in MiXCR, one entry per CDR3 protein. The sample yields 190,000 or so distinct CDR3 sequences, 40% to 45% seen once. The specimen was blood, either unsorted or a sorted T cell fraction (not recorded which). The source is a human donor who was either an allogeneic HSCT recipient or a stem cell or donor lymphocyte infusion donor (not recorded which). It is not recorded whose cells these are; they may come from a transplant donor. The conserved cysteine and the conserved F or W are not part of the CDR3 here. The listing skips clone size in some rows; elsewhere it reads once, few, many or a size class.

J gene: TRBJ2-1
V gene: TRBV7-2
clone size: .
CDR3 protein: ASSFNQGASYNEQF

J gene: TRBJ1-5
V gene: TRBV12-3/TRBV12-4
clone size: many
CDR3 protein: ASSLGFQPQH

J gene: TRBJ1-1
V gene: TRBV29-1
clone size: .
CDR3 protein: SVEDPVGQNTEAF

J gene: TRBJ1-1
V gene: TRBV5-6
clone size: .
CDR3 protein: ASSFGYRNTEAF

J gene: TRBJ2-2
V gene: TRBV9
clone size: .
CDR3 protein: ASSLPPGTGPGELF

J gene: TRBJ2-1
V gene: TRBV12-3/TRBV12-4
clone size: .
CDR3 protein: ASSPTMTSGTYNEQF

J gene: TRBJ1-4
V gene: TRBV28
clone size: few
CDR3 protein: ASSPPDTFREKLF

J gene: TRBJ2-7
V gene: TRBV7-9
clone size: few
CDR3 protein: ASSRSGDGSEQY

J gene: TRBJ1-2
V gene: TRBV7-6
clone size: few
CDR3 protein: ASSIDNYGYT

J gene: TRBJ2-5
V gene: TRBV5-1
clone size: once
CDR3 protein: ASSLVGVGETQY

J gene: TRBJ2-2
V gene: TRBV14
clone size: few
CDR3 protein: ASSQLNTGELF

J gene: TRBJ2-2
V gene: TRBV27
clone size: .
CDR3 protein: ASSPGVPGELF

J gene: TRBJ2-1
V gene: TRBV5-6
clone size: .
CDR3 protein: ASSLGQTIEQF

J gene: TRBJ2-7
V gene: TRBV29-1
clone size: .
CDR3 protein: SAGLAGNYEQY

J gene: TRBJ2-5
V gene: TRBV24-1
clone size: few
CDR3 protein: ATSEPNDRGRETQY

J gene: TRBJ1-1
V gene: TRBV5-1
clone size: few
CDR3 protein: ASTWGDRAGTEAF

J gene: TRBJ1-2
V gene: TRBV7-8
clone size: .
CDR3 protein: ASSANRVPSVYGYT

J gene: TRBJ1-5
V gene: TRBV12-3/TRBV12-4
clone size: few
CDR3 protein: ASSLRGYSNQPQH

J gene: TRBJ1-1
V gene: TRBV28
clone size: .
CDR3 protein: ASSVTGAGRPEAF

J gene: TRBJ2-7
V gene: TRBV5-1
clone size: .
CDR3 protein: ASSSYATGLYEQY

J gene: TRBJ1-1
V gene: TRBV7-3
clone size: .
CDR3 protein: ASSLIVGTEAF

J gene: TRBJ2-2
V gene: TRBV28
clone size: .
CDR3 protein: ASSSTGGELF

J gene: TRBJ1-3
V gene: TRBV15
clone size: .
CDR3 protein: ATSREIRSSGNTIY

J gene: TRBJ2-7
V gene: TRBV12-3/TRBV12-4
clone size: few
CDR3 protein: ASSLSTMQY

J gene: TRBJ1-2
V gene: TRBV6-2/TRBV6-3
clone size: many
CDR3 protein: ASSYPRDTIYGYT

J gene: TRBJ1-1
V gene: TRBV12-3/TRBV12-4
clone size: once
CDR3 protein: ASRSNGVERTEAF

J gene: TRBJ2-7
V gene: TRBV5-1
clone size: .
CDR3 protein: ASKKGGQGYEQY

J gene: TRBJ1-1
V gene: TRBV4-2
clone size: .
CDR3 protein: ASTPGQGGPEAF

J gene: TRBJ1-5
V gene: TRBV28
clone size: .
CDR3 protein: ASSLGDALNQPQH

J gene: TRBJ1-5
V gene: TRBV12-3/TRBV12-4
clone size: .
CDR3 protein: ASSSNQGNQPQH

J gene: TRBJ1-6
V gene: TRBV12-3/TRBV12-4
clone size: few
CDR3 protein: ASSLGGGLSYNSPLH

J gene: TRBJ2-7
V gene: TRBV14
clone size: .
CDR3 protein: ASSPHRVGYEQY

J gene: TRBJ1-2
V gene: TRBV6-1
clone size: .
CDR3 protein: ASSEGPAIIYGYT

J gene: TRBJ1-1
V gene: TRBV2
clone size: .
CDR3 protein: ASSDTGPRNTEAF

J gene: TRBJ2-2
V gene: TRBV9
clone size: .
CDR3 protein: ASSVGLAGGGNTGELF

J gene: TRBJ1-2
V gene: TRBV29-1
clone size: few
CDR3 protein: SVSLSESGYT

J gene: TRBJ2-1
V gene: TRBV12-3/TRBV12-4
clone size: .
CDR3 protein: ASRRRSGTSDEQF

J gene: TRBJ2-2
V gene: TRBV29-1
clone size: .
CDR3 protein: SVEEAGELF

J gene: TRBJ1-5
V gene: TRBV10-3
clone size: many
CDR3 protein: AISEEADFSNQPQH

J gene: TRBJ1-4
V gene: TRBV3-1
clone size: .
CDR3 protein: ASSQQWDRPNEKLF

J gene: TRBJ1-2
V gene: TRBV4-3
clone size: .
CDR3 protein: ASSQEIGVSNYGYT

J gene: TRBJ2-1
V gene: TRBV12-3/TRBV12-4
clone size: few
CDR3 protein: ASTRTSGRDEQF

J gene: TRBJ2-7
V gene: TRBV4-3
clone size: .
CDR3 protein: ASSQELLRSYEQY

J gene: TRBJ2-7
V gene: TRBV30
clone size: .
CDR3 protein: AWRMVEAGGPWEQY

J gene: TRBJ1-1
V gene: TRBV30
clone size: .
CDR3 protein: ACLRGMNTEAF

J gene: TRBJ2-2
V gene: TRBV4-2
clone size: .
CDR3 protein: ASSHSGQGYTGELF